This paragraph reports one T cell receptor beta chain. Its antigen is not yet known. Compared with germline, one end of the junction differs, possibly owing to a read error. Counted from cysteine to phenylalanine, this CDR3 has 13 amino acids. Only CDR3 DNA is held: 39 bases, read in frame from base 1. CDR1 DFQATT and CDR2 SNEGSKA were looked up in the germline V gene (reference sequence). Libraries came from multiplex PCR. Sequencing was carried out with an Illumina HiSeq 4000. TCR beta libraries were built with iRepertoire HTBI primers and Arm-PCR amplification of CDR3 regions. Before sequencing, the PCR products went through gel purification. In the original analysis: A total of 62 TRBV and under 15 TRBJ segments were identified across samples and were used for gene usage analysis of CDR3 amino acid clonotypes. Filtered high-quality paired reads were merged into contigs using COPE and FqMerger. BLAST was used to align contigs to the IMGT TRBV, TRBD and TRBJ reference genes, and CDR3 was defined following IMGT. Highly expanded clones were defined as clonotypes with a frequency above 0.1%. Shannon entropy served as the measure of repertoire diversity, while the Gini coefficient captured V-J evenness. A clonotype was considered public if more than one individual shared it. Using fastp at Q25 and MiXCR, TCRdb reprocessed the public reads and kept productive beta chains. Each CDR3 protein appears once, grouped with its most common genes and DNA. TCRdb's processing, not the authors' own work, is the source of the V and J calls. The sample table shows some 490,000 distinct CDR3 sequences, and around 13% are seen once. The top ten clones comprise approximately 9% of the sample.

These data belong to a study of regulatory T cells in long-lasting Graves disease (dated by TCRdb to the early 2020s). Study-level background: Newly diagnosed Graves' disease patients had taken antithyroid drugs for less than 3 months. A total of around 33 samples underwent TCR sequencing, from about 13 patients with persistent Graves' disease and 20 or so patients with newly diagnosed Graves' disease. The study was registered as a clinical trial and conducted in China. Patients with persistent Graves' disease were compared with patients with newly diagnosed Graves' disease using TCR sequencing and RNA sequencing of peripheral blood. Points the paper makes about the study in general: Patients with persistent disease shared more public clonotypes (around 2,500) than newly diagnosed patients did (966). Compared with newly diagnosed patients, patients with persistent Graves' disease had lower TCR Shannon entropy and fewer highly expanded clones, which suggests clonal expansion. Sequencing and analysis were limited to the TCR beta chain. The authors acknowledged the small sample size as a limitation that may reduce accuracy. TRBV28, TRBJ1-2 and TRBJ2-5 were preferentially used in persistent disease, while TRBV20-1 and TRBJ2-1 were favored in newly diagnosed disease. Because the primary lesion, thyroid tissue, could not be accessed, the study looked at peripheral blood alone.

The intended sense of this specimen's time point label: newly diagnosed GD, antithyroid drugs for less than 3 months. For both TCR sequencing and RNA sequencing, RNA was extracted from PBMCs using TRIzol. The diagnosis of Graves' disease followed American Thyroid Association guidelines. The patients came from an endocrinology department in Xi'an, China. From each patient, about 9 milliliters of peripheral blood was collected into an EDTA anticoagulant tube. Ficoll Paque Plus density gradient separation was used to isolate PBMCs, and no additional T cell sorting was done. An Agilent 2100 Bioanalyzer and agarose gel were used to check RNA quality, and a NanoDrop 2000 was used to measure RNA concentration. These data were likewise used in another study, on T cells in Graves' hyperthyroidism and ophthalmopathy. Looking at the second paper: Graves' hyperthyroidism was defined as stable when no progression to ophthalmopathy occurred over 18 months of follow-up. Hyperthyroidism patients were aged 18 to 65 years and newly diagnosed, with disease duration of less than 2 months. Any patient with an uncontrolled infection, another autoimmune disease, pregnancy or lactation was excluded. Diagnoses were based on clinical symptoms, serum thyroxine and TRAb, thyroid ultrasound and orbital computed tomography. For the first round of RT-PCR on the TCR CDR3, the HTBI primer set was used together with the Qiagen OneStep RT-PCR kit. Most expanded thyroid clonotypes (frequency above 0.001) were also detected in blood, suggesting blood repertoires may reflect thyroid immune responses. A 13 V-J signature model separated ophthalmopathy from stable hyperthyroidism, with about 90% sensitivity and around 84% specificity in cross-validation and 80%/75% in testing. In validation, progression to ophthalmopathy was predicted by the model with 70.59% sensitivity and just over 72% specificity, a median of approximately 6.5 months before onset. A discovery cohort of about a hundred patients, 43 with Graves' ophthalmopathy and 57 with stable Graves' hyperthyroidism, was used to find distinguishing TCR V-J signatures. Prospective prediction of ophthalmopathy was tested in an independent validation cohort of some 19 hyperthyroidism patients and some 17 patients who later progressed to ophthalmopathy. The 100 or so discovery patients were randomly split 7:3 into training and test sets. The study also compared thyroid tissue and blood T-cell repertoires from about 6 Graves' hyperthyroidism patients. Following sampling, methimazole starting at 30 mg daily was given to hyperthyroidism patients, and high-dose intravenous methylprednisolone was given to ophthalmopathy patients. Libraries were constructed in a second round of multiplex PCR, after which size selection and purification were performed. Sequencing of the libraries was done on an Illumina HiSeq2000 using paired-end 100 bp reads. SOAPnuke was used to process the raw data, throwing out any read that contained adapters or uncalled bases, had a mean Phred below 15, or lacked an exact constant-primer or identifier match. High-quality paired reads were merged with COPE v1.2.5, and unique nucleotide sequences were defined as clonotypes. Clonotypes were aligned to IMGT TRBV, TRBD and TRBJ reference segments using MiTCR v1.1. Analysis was restricted to V-J combinations with a frequency above 0.0001, which covered roughly 99% of repertoires. A TCS score was defined as the ratio between F50 (clonal expansion) and ExV (chaos), using BLOSUM62-based TCRdist between CDR3 peptides within each V-J. Welch's t-statistics and random forest reduced 450 to 600 V-J features to some 14, which were used in a naive Bayes classifier (R e1071). No statistical method was used to fix the sample size in advance, and group allocation was not hidden from the investigators. TCR Vbeta CDR3 sequencing of 135 peripheral blood samples (around 45 ophthalmopathy, roughly 72 hyperthyroidism and some 17 progressor patients) is reported in the paper.

The TCR originated in a woman under 40 with Graves disease. Donor details come from another sample of the same person, matched by shared clones. The sample in question was peripheral blood mononuclear cells (PBMCs), obtained at new diagnosis, from a patient treated with antithyroid drugs. Recombination linked TRBV20-1 to TRBJ1-5, with TRBD1 identical over 7 junction bases. Read as DNA, the sequence is TGCAGTGCTAGCAGGGACAGCAATCAGCCCCAGCGTTTT. Its translation reads: CSASRDSNQPQRF.